What follows are 3 T cell receptor beta chains derived from one specimen sequenced in a study of blood T cell repertoires in COVID-19. The repertoire was sequenced with immunoSEQ multiplex PCR; TCRdb's copy has only in-frame clones and lacks some. The data contain over 140,000 clones, 70% to 80% of them singletons. Sequenced sample: peripheral blood. The receptors were sampled from a woman older than 75 with active or convalescent COVID-19.

CDR3: CASSLRTSGGLGSYNEQFF. The CDR3 DNA follows: TGTGCCAGCAGCCTCAGGACTAGCGGGGGGCTTGGCTCCTACAATGAGCAGTTCTTC. V usage is TRBV4-2 and J usage is TRBJ2-1, with TRBD2 identical over 14 bases. V gave up 4 bases and J gave up 0 bases; unmatched junction bases: 8. Per germline, CDR1 LGHNA and CDR2 YNFKEQ. The length of the CDR3 is 19 residues.

The chain links TRBV27 to TRBJ1-4; 7 nucleotides line up with TRBD1. The CDR3 is 17 residues long. The ends lost 5 bases at V and 7 bases at J; junction bases unmatched: 16. CDR1 is MNHEY and CDR2 is SMNVEV in the germline V gene (reference sequence). CDR3 nucleotide sequence: TGTGCCAGCAGTCCCCGGACAGGACGCCTTTCCCGTGAAAAACTGTTTTTT. It is translated as CASSPRTGRLSREKLFF. Full variable domain (remainder filled in from reference TRBV27 and TRBJ1-4): EAQVTQNPRYLITVTGKKLTVTCSQNMNHEYMSWYRQDPGLGLRQIYYSMNVEVTDKGDVPEGYKVSRKEKRNFPLILESPSPNQTSLYFCASSPRTGRLSREKLFFGSGTQLSVL.

The chain links TRBV25-1 to TRBJ1-5; D possibly corresponds to TRBD1 (5 bases). The CDR3 covers 12 residues. CDR1 is MGHDK, CDR2 SYGVNS, per germline. Deletions cut 4 bases from V and 7 bases from J, with 8 bases between. The CDR3 loop reads CASSVGRQPQHF. CDR3 coding DNA: TGTGCCAGCAGTGTGGGGCGGCAGCCCCAGCATTTT.